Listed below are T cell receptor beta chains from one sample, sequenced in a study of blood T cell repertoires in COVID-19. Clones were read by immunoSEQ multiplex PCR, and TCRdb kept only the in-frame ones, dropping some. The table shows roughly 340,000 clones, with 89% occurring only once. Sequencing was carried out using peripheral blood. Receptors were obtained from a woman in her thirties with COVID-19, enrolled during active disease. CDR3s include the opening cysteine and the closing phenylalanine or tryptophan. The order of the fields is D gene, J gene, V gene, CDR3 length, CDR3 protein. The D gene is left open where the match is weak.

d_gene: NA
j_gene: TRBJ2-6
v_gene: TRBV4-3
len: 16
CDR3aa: CASSQEPGSGANVLTF

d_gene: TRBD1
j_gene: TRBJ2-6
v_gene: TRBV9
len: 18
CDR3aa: CASSARDRGFSGANVLTF

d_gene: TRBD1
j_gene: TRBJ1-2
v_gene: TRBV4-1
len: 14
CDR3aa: CASSHHRGEDGYTF

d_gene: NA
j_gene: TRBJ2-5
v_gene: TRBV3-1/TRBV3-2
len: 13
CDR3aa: CASSQGVQETQYF

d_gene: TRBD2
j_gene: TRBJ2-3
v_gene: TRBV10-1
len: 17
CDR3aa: CASSEAISGGNTDTQYF

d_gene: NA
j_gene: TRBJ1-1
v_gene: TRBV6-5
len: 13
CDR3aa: CASSSGQYTEAFF

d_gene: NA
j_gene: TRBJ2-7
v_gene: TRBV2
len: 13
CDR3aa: CASSRDMGLEQYF

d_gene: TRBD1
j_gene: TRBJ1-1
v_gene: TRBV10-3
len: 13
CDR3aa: CAARQGWNTEAFF

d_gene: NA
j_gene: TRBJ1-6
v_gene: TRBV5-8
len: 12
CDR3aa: CASSLQDSPLHF

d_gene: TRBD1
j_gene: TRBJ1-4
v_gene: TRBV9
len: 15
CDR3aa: CASSAPGTVNEKLFF

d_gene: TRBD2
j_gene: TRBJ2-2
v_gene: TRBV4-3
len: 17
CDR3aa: CASSQDARGGNTGELFF

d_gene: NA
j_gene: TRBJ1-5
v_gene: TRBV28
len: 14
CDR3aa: CASNIMGVDQPQHF

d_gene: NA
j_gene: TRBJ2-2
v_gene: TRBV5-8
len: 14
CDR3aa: CASSLGLQTGELFF

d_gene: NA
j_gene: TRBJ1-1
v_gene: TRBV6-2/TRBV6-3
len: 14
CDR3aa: CASSYGAGNTEAFF

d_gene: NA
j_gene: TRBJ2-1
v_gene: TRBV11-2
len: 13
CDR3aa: CASRLTLGYEQFF

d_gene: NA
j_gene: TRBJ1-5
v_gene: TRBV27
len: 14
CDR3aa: CASSRRDGNQPQHF

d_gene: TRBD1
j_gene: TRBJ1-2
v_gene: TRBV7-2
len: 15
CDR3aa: CASSLEGTGGVGYTF

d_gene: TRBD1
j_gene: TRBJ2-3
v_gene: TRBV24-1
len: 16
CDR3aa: CATSDPGTGKSDTQYF

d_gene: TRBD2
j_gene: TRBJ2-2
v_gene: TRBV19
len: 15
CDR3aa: CASSRLAENTGELFF

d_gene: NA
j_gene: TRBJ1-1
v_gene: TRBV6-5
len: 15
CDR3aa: CASSYKAAGGTEAFF

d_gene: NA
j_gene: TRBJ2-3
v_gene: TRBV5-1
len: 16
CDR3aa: CASSLVFEGGTDTQYF

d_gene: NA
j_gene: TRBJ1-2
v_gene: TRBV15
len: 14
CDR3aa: CATSFEGVTYGYTF

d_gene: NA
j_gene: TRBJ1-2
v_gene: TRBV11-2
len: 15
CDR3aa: CASSLGGLTGYGYTF